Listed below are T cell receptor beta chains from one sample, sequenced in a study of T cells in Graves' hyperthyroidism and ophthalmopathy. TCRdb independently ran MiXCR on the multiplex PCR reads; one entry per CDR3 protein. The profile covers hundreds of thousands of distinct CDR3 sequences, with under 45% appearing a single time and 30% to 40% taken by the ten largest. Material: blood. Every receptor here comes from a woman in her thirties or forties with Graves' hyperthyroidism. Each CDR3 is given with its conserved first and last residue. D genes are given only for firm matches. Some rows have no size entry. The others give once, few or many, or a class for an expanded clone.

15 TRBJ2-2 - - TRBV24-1 TGTGCCACCAGTGATCCCCGAGCTGCAAGGGGGGAGCTGTTTTTT CATSDPRAARGELFF
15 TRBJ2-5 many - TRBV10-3 TGTGCCATCAGTGAGTCCGGAGCTATTCAAGAGACCCAGTACTTC CAISESGAIQETQYF
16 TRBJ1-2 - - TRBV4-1 TGCGCCAGCAGCCAAGACCATACAGCGGGGGCCGGCGGCTACACCTTC CASSQDHTAGAGGYTF
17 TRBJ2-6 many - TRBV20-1 TGCAGTGCTAGCGCCCCACAGGGTCCATTCTGGGCCAACGTCCTGACTTTC CSASAPQGPFWANVLTF
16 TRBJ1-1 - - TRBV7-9 TGTGCCAGCAGCATGCAAGGGGTGGGGGCCGGCACTGAAGCTTTCTTT CASSMQGVGAGTEAFF
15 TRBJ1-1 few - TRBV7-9 TGTGCCAGCAGCCAACTCACACAGGGGAACACTGAAGCTTTCTTT CASSQLTQGNTEAFF
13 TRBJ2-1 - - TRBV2 TGTGCCAGCACCGGGGGTATCCTCAATGAGCAGTTCTTC CASTGGILNEQFF
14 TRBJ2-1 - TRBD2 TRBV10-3 TGTGCCATCAGTGTGGGACTAGGGGACAATGAGCAGTTCTTC CAISVGLGDNEQFF
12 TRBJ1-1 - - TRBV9 TGTGCCAGCTCCCCCCCTTCTTCTGAAGCTTTCTTT CASSPPSSEAFF
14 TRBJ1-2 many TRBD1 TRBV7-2 TGTGCCAGCAGGGATGACAGGGGGCACTATGGCTACACCTTC CASRDDRGHYGYTF
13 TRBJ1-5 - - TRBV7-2 TGTGCTAGCGAGGGAGGGCCAAATCAGCCCCAGCATTTT CASEGGPNQPQHF
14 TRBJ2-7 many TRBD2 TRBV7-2 TGTGCCAGCAGCTTTCGGGGGGGCCACAACGAGCAGTACTTC CASSFRGGHNEQYF
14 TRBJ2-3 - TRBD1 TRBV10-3 TGTGCCATCAGGGACAGGGGTGCGACAGATACGCAGTATTTT CAIRDRGATDTQYF
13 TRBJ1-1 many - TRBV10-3 TGTGCCATCAGTGAGCCGGGGAACACTGAAGCTTTCTTT CAISEPGNTEAFF
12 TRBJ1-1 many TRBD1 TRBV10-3 TGTGCCATTGGGACAGGGGGCACTGAAGCTTTCTTT CAIGTGGTEAFF
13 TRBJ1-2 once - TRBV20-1 TGCAGTGCTGCTGACGGGAAGTTGAGTGGCTACACCTTC CSAADGKLSGYTF
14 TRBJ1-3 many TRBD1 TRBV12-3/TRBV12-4 TGTGCCAGCAGTTTGACAGGGGACCGAAACACCATATATTTT CASSLTGDRNTIYF
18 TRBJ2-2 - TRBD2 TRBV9 TGTGCCAGCAGCGTAGGGCTAGCGGGGGGGGCAAGCACCGGGGAGCTGTTTTTT CASSVGLAGGASTGELFF
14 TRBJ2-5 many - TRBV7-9 TGTGCCAGCAGCTTAGGGCAGACCCAAGAGACCCAGTACTTC CASSLGQTQETQYF
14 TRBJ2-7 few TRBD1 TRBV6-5 TGTGCCAGCAGTTCAACGGGACAGTCCTACGAGCAGTACTTC CASSSTGQSYEQYF
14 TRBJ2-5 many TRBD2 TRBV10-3 TGTGCCATCAGTGGTCAGCGGGAGGAAGAGACCCAGTACTTC CAISGQREEETQYF
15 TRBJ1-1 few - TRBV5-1 TGCGCCAGCAGCTTGGTTTCTGGGAATTTCGCTGAAGCTTTCTTT CASSLVSGNFAEAFF
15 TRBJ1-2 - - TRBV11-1 TGTGCCAGCAGCTTAGAAGGGCAGCGTGACTATGGCTACACCTTC CASSLEGQRDYGYTF
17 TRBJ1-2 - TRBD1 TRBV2 TGTGCCAGCGGAACCCCCCTACAGGGACAGGGGGCATTAGGCTACACCTTC CASGTPLQGQGALGYTF
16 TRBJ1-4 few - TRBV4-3 TGCGCCAGCAGCCAAGGGTACAGATCGGCTAATGAAAAACTGTTTTTT CASSQGYRSANEKLFF
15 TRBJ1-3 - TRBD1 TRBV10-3 TGTGCCATCAGTGAGAAAGTGGACAGGGGGGACACCATATATTTT CAISEKVDRGDTIYF
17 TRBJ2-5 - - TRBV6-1 TGTGCCAGTCCAAACCGGGGCCAGGCCCGGGTCCAAGAGACCCAGTACTTC CASPNRGQARVQETQYF
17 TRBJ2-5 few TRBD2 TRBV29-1 TGCAGCGTTGAAAAGGCTGGAGCGGGGGGGATCGGGGAGACCCAGTACTTC CSVEKAGAGGIGETQYF
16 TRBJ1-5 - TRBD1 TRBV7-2 TGTGCCAGCAGCCCGAACGACAGGGGAACTTGGCAGCCCCAGCATTTT CASSPNDRGTWQPQHF
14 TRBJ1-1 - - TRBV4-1 TGCGCCAGCAGCCAGCAGGAGGTGAACACTGAAGCTTTCTTT CASSQQEVNTEAFF
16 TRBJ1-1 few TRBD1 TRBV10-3 TGTGCCATCAGTGAGAAAGTGGACAGGCGAAACACTGAAGCTTTCTTT CAISEKVDRRNTEAFF
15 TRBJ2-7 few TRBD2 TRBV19 TGTGCCAGTAGTATATCAGGCTGGGACTACTACGAGCAGTACTTC CASSISGWDYYEQYF
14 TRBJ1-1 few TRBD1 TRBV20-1 TGCAGTGCTAGAGATCGGAGGGGGCTAATGGAAGCTTTCTTT CSARDRRGLMEAFF
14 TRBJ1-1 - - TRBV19 TGTGCCAGTAGTATGGGATATATGAACACTGAAGCTTTCTTT CASSMGYMNTEAFF
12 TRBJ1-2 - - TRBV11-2 TGTGCCAGCACCCCCCCCTGGGGTGGCTACACCTTC CASTPPWGGYTF
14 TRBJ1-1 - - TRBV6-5 TGTGCCAGCAGTTGGGGGGTACCGGGCACTGAAGCTTTCTTT CASSWGVPGTEAFF
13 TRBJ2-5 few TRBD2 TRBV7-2 TGTGCCAGCAGCGTGACTAGCGGGGAGACCCAGTACTTC CASSVTSGETQYF
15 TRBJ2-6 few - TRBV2 TGTGCCAGCAGTGGAATAGGCTCTGGGGCCAACGTCCTGACTTTC CASSGIGSGANVLTF
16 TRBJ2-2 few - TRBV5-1 TGCGCCAGCAGCCTAAATGGGGGCTTGAACACCGGGGAGCTGTTTTTT CASSLNGGLNTGELFF
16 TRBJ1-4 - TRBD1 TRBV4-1 TGCGCCAGCAGCCAAGAATGGGGACAGCTTAATGAAAAACTGTTTTTT CASSQEWGQLNEKLFF
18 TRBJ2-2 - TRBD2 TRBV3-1 TGTGCCAGCAGCCAACTACGCCTGAGCGGGAAAAGGACCGGGGAGCTGTTTTTT CASSQLRLSGKRTGELFF
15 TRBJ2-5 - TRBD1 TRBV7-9 TGTGCCAGCAGTTTAGGGACAGGGGGCGTCGAGACCCAGTACTTC CASSLGTGGVETQYF
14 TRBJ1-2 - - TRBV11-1 TGTGCCAGCGGTTCGTCGGAGACTAGAGGGGGCTACACCTTC CASGSSETRGGYTF
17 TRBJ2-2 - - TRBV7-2 TGTGCCAGCAGCTTAGAGGTTGATTCGGATGTTTGGGGGGAGCTGTTTTTT CASSLEVDSDVWGELFF
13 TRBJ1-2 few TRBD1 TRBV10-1 TGCGCCAGCAGTGGACAGGGCTTCTATGGCTACACCTTC CASSGQGFYGYTF
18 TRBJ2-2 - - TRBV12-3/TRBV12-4 TGTGCCAGCAGTTTAGGAGGTTGGTTGGGACGGATCACCGGGGAGCTGTTTTTT CASSLGGWLGRITGELFF
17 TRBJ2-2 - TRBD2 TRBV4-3 TGCGCCAGCAGCCCGAGGAGCGGGGGGCTTAACACCGGGGAGCTGTTTTTT CASSPRSGGLNTGELFF
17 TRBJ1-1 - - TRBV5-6 TGTGCCAGCAGCTTGTATGTGCCAGGGCGGATGAACACTGAAGCTTTCTTT CASSLYVPGRMNTEAFF
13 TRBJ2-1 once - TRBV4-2 TGTGCCAGCAGTCGACTAGTGGGTAATGAGCAGTTCTTC CASSRLVGNEQFF
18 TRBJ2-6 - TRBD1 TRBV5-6 TGTGCCAGCAGCTTGGGGGACAGGGCCCTCTCTGGGGCCAACGTCCTGACTTTC CASSLGDRALSGANVLTF
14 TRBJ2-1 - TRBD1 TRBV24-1 TGTGCCAGCAGCCCCACGACAGGGCCGGATGAGCAGTTCTTC CASSPTTGPDEQFF
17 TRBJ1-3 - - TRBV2 TGTGCCAGCAGTGAGGAGGTCAGCTCGACCTCTGGAAACACCATATATTTT CASSEEVSSTSGNTIYF
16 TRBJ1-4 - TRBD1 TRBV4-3 TGCGCCAGCAGCCATCCGCGGACAGGGGGGAATGAAAAACTGTTTTTT CASSHPRTGGNEKLFF
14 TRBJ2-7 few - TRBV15 TGTGCCACCAGCAGCTTGGGGGCCAACTACGAGCAGTACTTC CATSSLGANYEQYF
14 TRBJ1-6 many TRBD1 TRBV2 TGTGCCAGCAGTGGAGGGGGCGTGGTGGCACCCCTCCACTTT CASSGGGVVAPLHF
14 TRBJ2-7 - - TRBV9 TGTGCCAGCAGCGTATCTAAGGGATCCTACGAGCAGTACTTC CASSVSKGSYEQYF
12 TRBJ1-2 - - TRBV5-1 TGCGCCAGCAGCTTGTATATAGGTCGCTACACCTTC CASSLYIGRYTF
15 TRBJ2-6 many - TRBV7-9 TGTGCCAGCAGCTCCTCGACGCGTGGGGCCAACGTCCTGACTTTC CASSSSTRGANVLTF
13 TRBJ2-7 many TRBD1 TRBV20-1 TGCAGTGCTAGAGTCGTCAGGGGGTACGAGCAGTACTTC CSARVVRGYEQYF